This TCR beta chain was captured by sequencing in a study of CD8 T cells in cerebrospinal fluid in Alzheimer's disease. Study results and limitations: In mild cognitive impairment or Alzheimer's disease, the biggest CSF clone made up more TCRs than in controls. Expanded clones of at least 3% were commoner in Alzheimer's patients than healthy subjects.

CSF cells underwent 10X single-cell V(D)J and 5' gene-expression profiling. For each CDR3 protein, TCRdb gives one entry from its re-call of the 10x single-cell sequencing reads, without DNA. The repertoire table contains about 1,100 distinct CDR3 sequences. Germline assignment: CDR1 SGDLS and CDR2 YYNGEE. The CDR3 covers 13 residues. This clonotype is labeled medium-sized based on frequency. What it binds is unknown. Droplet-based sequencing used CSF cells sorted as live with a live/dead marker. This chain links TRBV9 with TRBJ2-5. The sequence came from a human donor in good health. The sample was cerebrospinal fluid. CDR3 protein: CASSVDNQETQYF.